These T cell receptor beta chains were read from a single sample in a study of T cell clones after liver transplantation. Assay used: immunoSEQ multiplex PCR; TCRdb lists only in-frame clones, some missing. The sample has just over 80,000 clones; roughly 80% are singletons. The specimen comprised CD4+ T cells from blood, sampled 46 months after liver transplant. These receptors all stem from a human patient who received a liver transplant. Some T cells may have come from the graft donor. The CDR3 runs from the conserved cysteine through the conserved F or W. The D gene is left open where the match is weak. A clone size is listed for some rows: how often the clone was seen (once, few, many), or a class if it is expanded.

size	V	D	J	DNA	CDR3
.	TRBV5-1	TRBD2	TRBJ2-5	TGCGCCAGCAGCTTGGAATTAGCGGGAGTCGAGACCCAGTACTTC	CASSLELAGVETQYF
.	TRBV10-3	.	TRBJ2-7	TGTGCCACCTCTGAAATGGCAGGGATCTACGAGCAGTACTTC	CATSEMAGIYEQYF
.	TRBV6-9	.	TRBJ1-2	TGTGCCAGCAGTTACAGAGCTAACTATGGCTACACCTTC	CASSYRANYGYTF
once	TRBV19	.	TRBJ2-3	TGTGCCAGTAGTCCGAAAGGACAGTCCACAGATACGCAGTATTTT	CASSPKGQSTDTQYF
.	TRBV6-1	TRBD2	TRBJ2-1	TGTGCCAGCAGGGGACTAGCGGAGCAGTTCTTC	CASRGLAEQFF
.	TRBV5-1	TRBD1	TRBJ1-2	TGCGCCAGCAGCTTGACAGGGGACATCTATGGCTACACCTTC	CASSLTGDIYGYTF
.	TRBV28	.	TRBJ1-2	TGTGCCAGCAGACTGACAGGAGTTTTCTATGGCTACACCTTC	CASRLTGVFYGYTF
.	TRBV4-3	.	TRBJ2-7	TGCGCCAGCAGCCAGGACAGACCCTACGAGCAGTACTTC	CASSQDRPYEQYF
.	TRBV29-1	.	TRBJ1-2	TGCAGCGCCGAAGGCGGGGGGTCCCGGTATGGCTACACCTTC	CSAEGGGSRYGYTF
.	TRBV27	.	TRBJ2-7	TGTGCCAGCAGTTCAAGTGGGGCAGGAGGTTATGTGGGCGAGCAGTACTTC	CASSSSGAGGYVGEQYF
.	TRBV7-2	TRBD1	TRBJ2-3	TGTGCCAGACGGGGACAGGGGACTAATACGCAGTATTTT	CARRGQGTNTQYF
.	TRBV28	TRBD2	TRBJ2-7	TGTGCCACCTCGACTAGCGGGGCGCGCTACGAGCAGTACTTC	CATSTSGARYEQYF
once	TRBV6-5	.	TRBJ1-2	TGTGCCAGCAGTGAAGATGGGGGTAACTATGGCTACACCTTC	CASSEDGGNYGYTF
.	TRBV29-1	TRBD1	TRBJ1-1	TGCAGCGGGCAAATGGACAGGGGGGAAGCTTTCTTT	CSGQMDRGEAFF
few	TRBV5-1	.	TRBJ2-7	TGCGCCAGCAGCTGGTTACAGGGATCGACCTACGAGCAGTACTTC	CASSWLQGSTYEQYF
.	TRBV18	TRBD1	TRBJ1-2	TGTGCCAGCTCACCACGAGGACAGGTTGGGGGCTACACCTTC	CASSPRGQVGGYTF
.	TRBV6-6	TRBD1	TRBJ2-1	TGTGCCAGCTCCCTAACAGGGGCAAGTATCAATGAGCAGTTCTTC	CASSLTGASINEQFF
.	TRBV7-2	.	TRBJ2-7	TGTGCCAGCAGCTACGCCTCAAGGGGAAGCTCCTACGAGCAGTACTTC	CASSYASRGSSYEQYF
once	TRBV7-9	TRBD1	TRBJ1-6	TGTGCCAGCAGCCCAACACAGGGGCATAATTCACCCCTCCACTTT	CASSPTQGHNSPLHF
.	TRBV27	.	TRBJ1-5	TGTGCCAGCAGTTTATCCCCTGGTGGACGAGGGAATCAGCCCCAGCATTTT	CASSLSPGGRGNQPQHF
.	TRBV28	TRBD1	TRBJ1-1	TGTGCCAGCAGGGTAACAGGGGAAGACACTGAAGCTTTCTTT	CASRVTGEDTEAFF
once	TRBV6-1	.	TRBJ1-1	TGTGCCAGCGGGGTGACAGAATTTGGCACTGAAGCTTTCTTT	CASGVTEFGTEAFF
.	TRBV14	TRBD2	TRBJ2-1	TGTGCCAGCAGCCAACTTTTAGCGGGAGGGCCCGACAATGAGCAGTTCTTC	CASSQLLAGGPDNEQFF
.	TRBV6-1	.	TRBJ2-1	TGTGCCAGCAGTGAATTGGGACCATCCGGACTTTATAATTTCCATGAGCAGTTCTTC	CASSELGPSGLYNFHEQFF
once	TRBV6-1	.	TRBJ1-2	TGTGCCAGCAGTGAAGCGCTTATCTATGGCTACACCTTC	CASSEALIYGYTF
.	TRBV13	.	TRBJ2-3	TGTGCCAGCAGCGTTCGGCTGAAGACGGGCACAGATACGCAGTATTTT	CASSVRLKTGTDTQYF
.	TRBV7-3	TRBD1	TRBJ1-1	TGTGCCAGCAGCTTATCGGGACAGGGAAACACTGAAGCTTTCTTT	CASSLSGQGNTEAFF
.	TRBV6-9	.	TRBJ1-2	TGTGCCAGCAGTTATGAGGAGGGACGAACTAACTATGGCTACACCTTC	CASSYEEGRTNYGYTF
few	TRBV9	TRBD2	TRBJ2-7	TGTGCCAGCAGCCCGGGACTAGCGGGAGGATTGGAGCAGTACTTC	CASSPGLAGGLEQYF
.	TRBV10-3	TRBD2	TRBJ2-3	TGTGCCATCAGCCCGGGACTAGCGAGCACAGATACGCAGTATTTT	CAISPGLASTDTQYF